Each of the 12 T cell receptor beta chains below was sequenced from the same sample in a study of T cell repertoires in cytomegalovirus infection. MiXCR, run by TCRdb on the reads, gives a single entry per CDR3 protein. The sample lists hundreds of thousands of distinct CDR3 sequences; approximately 31% were seen once. The sequencing input was PBMCs. The receptors stem from a human donor in good health (CMV status not recorded). Some clones in this sample may be carry-over from other donors' samples.

The CDR3: CASSYRRDRSYEQYF. CDR3 in DNA: TGCGCCAGCAGCTACCGGCGGGACAGATCCTACGAGCAGTACTTC. The J gene is TRBJ2-7, the V gene TRBV4-3; possible D gene TRBD1, 7 bases. Germline loops: CDR1 LGHNA, CDR2 YSLEER. The CDR3 covers 15 residues. V shed 5 bases and J shed 1 base, with 15 bases lying between them.

This clonotype was counted at least ten times. The chain employs TRBV7-2 and TRBJ1-1, with 8 positions matching TRBD1. The V gene end was trimmed by 4 bases and the J gene end by 2 bases; junction bases not matched to a gene: 6. Germline-derived CDR1 and CDR2 are SGHTA and FQGNSA. The CDR3 runs to 15 residues. The CDR3 DNA reads as TGTGCCAGCAGCTCCCAGGGGGCAATTAACACTGAAGCTTTCTTT. Its translation: CASSSQGAINTEAFF.

V and J are TRBV5-6 and TRBJ2-1; D possibly corresponds to TRBD1 (6 bases). The germline V gene has CDR1 SGHDT and CDR2 YYEEEE. The CDR3 is 16 amino acids. V gave up 4 bases and J gave up 0 bases, with 14 bases separating them. In DNA, the CDR3 is TGTGCCAGCAGCGTCGGACAGCTCGCCTCCTACAATGAGCAGTTCTTC. It encodes CASSVGQLASYNEQFF.

The chain has TRBV20-1 and TRBJ1-1; maybe TRBD1 (6 bases). The V end lost 3 bases, the J end lost 3 bases, and 14 bases lay between the germline ends. Germline-derived CDR1 and CDR2 are DFQATT and SNEGSKA (reference sequence). This CDR3 comprises 14 residues. CDR3 coding DNA: TGCAGTGCTAGTCGGACAGCTGAACACACTGAAGCTTTCTTT. Translation: CSASRTAEHTEAFF.

The rearrangement joins TRBV7-6 to TRBJ1-2; 10 nucleotides align to TRBD1. The V segment lost 5 bases and the J segment 3 bases; nucleotides outside the gene matches: 6. The CDR3 is 15 residues long. The V gene's germline CDR1 is SGHVS and CDR2 FNYEAQ. The CDR3 coding sequence is TGTGCCAGCAGCGCCACCGGGACAGGGGACTATGGCTACACCTTC. Protein sequence: CASSATGTGDYGYTF.

This sequence joins TRBV20-1 and TRBJ1-4; 7 bases align to TRBD1. CDR3 length equals 13 residues. The germline CDR1 and CDR2 sequences are DFQATT and SNEGSKA (reference sequence). V dropped 5 bases and J dropped 8; count of bases not matched to a gene: 8. CDR3 in DNA: TGCAGTGCTTCCGGGACAGAGTGGGAAAAACTGTTTTTT. Protein product: CSASGTEWEKLFF.

This clonotype has a handful of counts. The chain links TRBV19 to TRBJ2-7; D gene uncertain. Germline CDR1 reads LNHDA; CDR2 reads SQIVND (reference sequence). This CDR3 comprises 14 residues. V was pared by 1 base and J by 2 bases, with 9 bases between. The CDR3 bases are TGTGCCAGTAGTATAGGGGCAGAAACCTACGAGCAGTACTTC. Encoded protein: CASSIGAETYEQYF.

This clonotype turned up a few times. The V call is TRBV10-3, the J call TRBJ1-1, with D unresolved. This CDR3 region has 15 residues. The V gene's germline CDR1 is ENHRY and CDR2 SYGVKD. V was clipped by 3 bases and J by 3 bases, with 14 bases between them. The CDR3, as DNA: TGTGCCATCAGTGAACCCTGGAACAGTTACACTGAAGCTTTCTTT. It specifies CAISEPWNSYTEAFF.

There are a few counts of this clonotype. J is TRBJ1-5 and V is TRBV7-6, with D perhaps matching TRBD1 (5 bases). The V gene's germline CDR1 is SGHVS and CDR2 FNYEAQ. V was shortened by 5 bases and J by 0 bases, with 14 bases between the two germline ends. The CDR3 spans 16 residues. The CDR3 here is CASSTYKGNSNQPQHF. CDR3 in DNA: TGTGCCAGCAGCACCTACAAGGGGAATAGCAATCAGCCCCAGCATTTT. Based on the CDR3 plus reference TRBV7-6 and TRBJ1-5, the full variable domain is GAGVSQSPRYKVTKRGQDVALRCDPISGHVSLYWYRQALGQGPEFLTYFNYEAQQDKSGLPNDRFSAERPEGSISTLTIQRTEQRDSAMYRCASSTYKGNSNQPQHFGDGTRLSIL.

This clonotype turned up a few times. The chain recombines TRBV28 with TRBJ2-3, with D perhaps TRBD2 (6 bases). The CDR3 sequence is 15 residues long. The germline V and J ends were trimmed by 7 bases and 0 bases, with 14 bases remaining between them. Germline assignment: CDR1 MDHEN and CDR2 SYDVKM. As DNA, the CDR3 is TGTGCCAGCATCGGGAATGGAGGGAGCACAGATACGCAGTATTTT. Protein sequence: CASIGNGGSTDTQYF.

Worth noting for this clonotype: The CDR3 carries no conserved terminal phenylalanine or tryptophan, so it likely arises from a read error. J is TRBJ1-3 and V is TRBV6-5; 8 bases map to TRBD1. From germline, CDR1 is MNHEY and CDR2 SVGAGI. There are 12 residues in the CDR3. V was pared by 8 bases and J by 3 bases, with 0 bases of the junction left unmatched. This CDR3 is CASGQGGNTIYC. The CDR3 nucleotides are TGTGCCAGCGGACAGGGTGGAAACACCATATATTGT.

Only a few counts were recorded for this clonotype. J is TRBJ1-2 and V is TRBV5-6, with a tentative D call TRBD1 (5 bases). This CDR3 has 13 amino acids. The germline V and J ends were trimmed by 4 bases and 6 bases, with 13 bases remaining between them. CDR1 is SGHDT, CDR2 YYEEEE, per germline. The DNA of the CDR3 is TGTGCCAGCAGCCTGGGTGGGACCAATGGCTACACCTTC. As protein: CASSLGGTNGYTF.